The 24 T cell receptor beta chains below were found in one sample sequenced in a study of a mutant IDH1 vaccine in newly diagnosed glioma. As for time point: week 35, safety follow-up. Each dose of the vaccine consisted of 300 ug of mutant IDH1 20-mer peptide, with topical imiquimod. These TCRs are of unknown antigen specificity. Method: immunoSEQ multiplex PCR; TCRdb's copy keeps in-frame clones and lacks some. The sample comprises about 42,000 clones, approximately 83% of which are singletons, and 5.1% rests with the top ten. Sequencing was performed on PBMCs, taken from a glioma patient whose treatment included an IDH1 peptide vaccine. These receptors all stem from a woman aged 50 to 60 with glioma.

The gene calls are TRBV28 and TRBJ1-6; unclear D gene. Trimming removed 2 bases at V and 9 bases at J, with 5 bases between. CDR1 and CDR2 (germline): MDHEN, SYDVKM. The length of the CDR3 is 12 residues. The CDR3 coding sequence is TGTGCCAGCAGTTTAGGGTTTTCACCCCTCCACTTT. It encodes CASSLGFSPLHF.

The chain couples TRBV5-1 to TRBJ2-5, with 9 nucleotides matching TRBD1. The germline CDR1 and CDR2 sequences are SGHRS and YFSETQ. This CDR3 is 16 amino acids long. The ends lost 3 bases at V and 4 bases at J; junction bases unmatched: 10. CDR3: CASSYGTGPAGETQYF. The CDR3 DNA reads as TGCGCCAGCAGCTATGGGACAGGGCCCGCCGGAGAGACCCAGTACTTC.

The chain joins TRBV6-4 to TRBJ2-6; a possible D gene is TRBD1 (5 bases). There are 18 residues in the CDR3. Trimming left V 5 bases short and J 4 bases short, with 21 bases between. Germline CDR1 and CDR2: MRHNA and SNTAGT. CDR3 coding DNA: TGTGCCAGCAGTCCGGTGGCAGGGATAGGGTCCGGGGCCAACGTCCTGACTTTC. Protein: CASSPVAGIGSGANVLTF.

The rearrangement uses TRBV2 and TRBJ1-5; the D gene is possibly TRBD1 (6 bases). The CDR3 runs 15 residues. In germline, CDR1 is SNHLY, CDR2 FYNNEI. V lost 7 bases, J lost 4 bases, and 17 bases lay in between. CDR3 in amino acids: CASTRGQTPNQPQHF. Written as DNA, the CDR3 is TGTGCCAGCACCAGAGGACAGACCCCTAATCAGCCCCAGCATTTT. The full variable domain, in which reference TRBV2 and TRBJ1-5 provide the parts outside the CDR3, is EPEVTQTPSHQVTQMGQEVILRCVPISNHLYFYWYRQILGQKVEFLVSFYNNEISEKSEIFDDQFSVERPDGSNFTLKIRSTKLEDSAMYFCASTRGQTPNQPQHFGDGTRLSIL.

The chain couples TRBV7-2 to TRBJ1-6, with D maybe TRBD1 (5 bases). Germline V lookup: CDR1 SGHTA, CDR2 FQGNSA. This CDR3 has 14 amino acids. V was shortened by 5 bases and J by 4 bases, with 9 bases between the two germline ends. The CDR3: CASSPDSYNSPLHF. The CDR3 nucleotides are TGTGCCAGCAGCCCCGACAGTTATAATTCACCCCTCCACTTT.

The CDR3 is CASSVVGVLNYGYTF. The CDR3 region has the DNA TGTGCCAGCAGCGTAGTAGGGGTTCTCAACTATGGCTACACCTTC. The chain carries TRBV9 and TRBJ1-2; tentatively, D is TRBD1 (5 bases). There are 15 residues in the CDR3. Trimming stripped 0 bases from V and 2 bases from J, with 11 bases between. The germline V gene encodes CDR1 SGDLS and CDR2 YYNGEE.

The chain is built from TRBV6-5 and TRBJ2-5; D remains ambiguous. The V end lost 5 bases, the J end lost 2 bases, and 6 bases lay between the germline ends. This CDR3 is built from 12 residues. Germline-derived CDR1 and CDR2 are MNHEY and SVGAGI. The CDR3 here is CASSRQQETQYF. For the CDR3, the DNA is TGTGCCAGCAGTCGGCAGCAAGAGACCCAGTACTTC.

The chain recombines TRBV28 with TRBJ2-7, with D unclear. The CDR3 covers 13 residues. The germline V and J ends were trimmed by 1 base and 3 bases, with 7 bases remaining between them. CDR1 and CDR2 (germline): MDHEN, SYDVKM. CDR3 sequence (DNA): TGTGCCAGCAGTTTATTGATCGGCTACGAGCAGTACTTC. As protein: CASSLLIGYEQYF.

The chain is built from TRBV9 and TRBJ2-3, with a weak D call TRBD1 (6 bases). CDR3 size: 14 residues. Germline assignment: CDR1 SGDLS and CDR2 YYNGEE. V lost 0 bases, J lost 1 base, and 6 bases lay in between. In DNA, the CDR3 is TGTGCCAGCAGCGTAGACAGGGGCACAGATACGCAGTATTTT. This gives the protein CASSVDRGTDTQYF.

The chain combines TRBV7-3 with TRBJ2-2; D could derive from TRBD1 or TRBD2 (5 bases each). Germline V lookup: CDR1 SGHTA, CDR2 FQGTGA. V was shortened by 5 bases and J by 0 bases, with 13 bases between the two germline ends. The CDR3 runs 16 residues. This CDR3 is CASSRGADANTGELFF. The CDR3, as DNA: TGTGCCAGCAGCCGAGGGGCGGACGCGAACACCGGGGAGCTGTTTTTT.

The chain links TRBV6-1 to TRBJ2-7, with TRBD2 as a possible D gene (5 bases). Trimming took 6 bases from V and 3 from J, leaving 18 bases between them. The CDR3 has 15 amino acids. Germline values: CDR1 MNHNS, CDR2 SASEGT. The CDR3 coding sequence is TGTGCCAGCAGAGCCTCGAAGGCGGGTAACTACGAGCAGTACTTC. The encoded protein is CASRASKAGNYEQYF.

The chain uses TRBV13 and TRBJ2-7, with TRBD1 matching 9 bases. CDR3 length equals 15 residues. Trimming cost V 6 bases and J 3 bases; bases outside gene matches: 9. Germline-derived CDR1 and CDR2 are PRHDT and FYEKMQ (reference sequence). The CDR3 coding sequence is TGTGCCAGCAGATACCGGACAGGGGCAAACTACGAGCAGTACTTC. Amino acid sequence: CASRYRTGANYEQYF. Variable domain in full (rest from reference TRBV13 and TRBJ2-7): AAGVIQSPRHLIKEKRETATLKCYPIPRHDTVYWYQQGPGQDPQFLISFYEKMQSDKGSIPDRFSAQQFSDYHSELNMSSLELGDSALYFCASRYRTGANYEQYFGPGTRLTVT.

The chain has TRBV7-9 and TRBJ2-7; 9 bases are a match to TRBD1. V was pared by 4 bases and J by 0 bases, with 1 base of the junction left unmatched. This CDR3 is 14 amino acids long. The V gene's germline CDR1 is SEHNR and CDR2 FQNEAQ (reference sequence). The CDR3 here is CASSSQGASYEQYF. The CDR3 DNA reads as TGTGCCAGCAGCTCACAGGGGGCCTCCTACGAGCAGTACTTC.

This chain joins TRBV25-1 and TRBJ2-7, with D tentatively TRBD1 or TRBD2 (6 bases each). V was cut by 5 bases and J by 6 bases, with 14 bases left in between. The CDR3 runs to 13 residues. CDR1 and CDR2 from the germline V gene are MGHDK and SYGVNS. The CDR3: CASSPGAGGEQYF. The DNA for the CDR3 is TGTGCCAGCAGTCCGGGGGCTGGAGGCGAGCAGTACTTC.

The chain recombines TRBV5-1 with TRBJ2-7, with D possibly being TRBD1 (6 bases). The germline V gene encodes CDR1 SGHRS and CDR2 YFSETQ. The CDR3 extends over 13 amino acids. Between the trimmed V and J ends, which lost 10 bases and 4 bases, there was a span of 18 bases. This CDR3 is CASLAEGGYEQYF. CDR3 nucleotide sequence: TGCGCCTCCCTGGCGGAAGGGGGATACGAGCAGTACTTC.

This clone occurred a few times. CDR3 in DNA: TGTGCCTGGAGTCCGGGACAGGGAGGTCAGCCCCAGCATTTT. It is translated as CAWSPGQGGQPQHF. The rearrangement joins TRBV30 to TRBJ1-5, with 9 bases matching TRBD1. V gave up 2 bases and J gave up 6 bases; unmatched junction bases: 5. The CDR3 has 14 residues. Germline V gene lookup returns CDR1 GTSNPN and CDR2 SVGIG (reference sequence).

This clone has a single count. V gene TRBV2 combines with J gene TRBJ2-2; 7 bases align to TRBD1. CDR1 is SNHLY, CDR2 FYNNEI, per germline. The CDR3 extends over 16 amino acids. With 3 bases clipped from V and 1 base from J, the junction kept 5 bases outside the gene matches. The CDR3 DNA sequence: TGTGCCAGCAGTGACCCTCGGACAGGGAACACCGGGGAGCTGTTTTTT. Protein: CASSDPRTGNTGELFF.

The chain joins TRBV10-2 to TRBJ1-5, with a tentative D call TRBD1 (5 bases). V lost 3 bases to trimming and J lost 1 base, with 13 bases between them. Per the germline V gene, CDR1 is WSHSY and CDR2 is SAAADI. This CDR3 contains 16 residues. In DNA form, the CDR3 reads TGCGCCAGCAGTGAAGGTTGGAGGGGAAGCAATCAGCCCCAGCATTTT. This encodes CASSEGWRGSNQPQHF.

The chain has TRBV4-1 and TRBJ1-2; D is perhaps TRBD1 (5 bases). The CDR3 is 14 residues long. V was clipped by 7 bases and J by 4 bases, with 16 bases between them. Germline V gene data show CDR1 as MGHRA and CDR2 as YSYEKL. The CDR3 region has the DNA TGCGCCAGCACCCCCCCGACAGACCGCTATGGCTACACCTTC. This codes for CASTPPTDRYGYTF.

This chain connects TRBV9 to TRBJ1-6, with TRBD1 matching 9 bases. Looked up from germline, CDR1 is SGDLS and CDR2 is YYNGEE. The CDR3 spans 15 residues. Trimming at V came to 5 bases and at J to 8 bases, leaving 8 bases not matched to a gene. CDR3 sequence reads: CASRRGTGLYSPLHF. Written as DNA, the CDR3 is TGTGCCAGCAGACGAGGGACAGGGCTTTATTCACCCCTCCACTTT.

The J gene is TRBJ2-7, the V gene TRBV11-2, with 9 bases aligning to TRBD1. V lost 1 base and J lost 2; bases outside the gene matches: 6. CDR3 length equals 16 residues. Germline lookup yields CDR1 SGHAT and CDR2 FQNNGV. The CDR3 here is CASSLAAGTGTYEQYF. The CDR3 DNA follows: TGTGCCAGCAGCTTAGCCGCCGGGACAGGGACCTACGAGCAGTACTTC.

The chain has TRBV6-1 and TRBJ1-5; no clear D gene. The CDR3 runs to 14 residues. Per the germline V gene, CDR1 is MNHNS and CDR2 is SASEGT. The V end was cut by 1 base, the J end by 3 bases, with 7 bases between. The DNA of the CDR3 is TGTGCCAGCAGTGAAGGCCGACTCAATCAGCCCCAGCATTTT. It is translated as CASSEGRLNQPQHF.

This clone was seen a few times. The gene calls are TRBV6-1 and TRBJ2-7; 7 positions match TRBD1. After removal of 4 bases from V and 3 bases from J, the junction contained 0 bases not matched to a gene. Germline V gives CDR1 MNHNS, CDR2 SASEGT. There are 12 residues in the CDR3. CDR3: CASSAGGYEQYF. As DNA, the CDR3 is TGTGCCAGCAGTGCAGGGGGCTACGAGCAGTACTTC.

This clone was picked up one time. The CDR3 bases are TGTGCCAGCATAAACGCCGGGACTAGTAACGGGGAGCTGTTTTTT. This gives the protein CASINAGTSNGELFF. V gene TRBV28 combines with J gene TRBJ2-2, with TRBD2 matching over 8 bases. The CDR3 has 15 residues. J gave up 7 bases and V 7 bases, and 11 bases lay outside the gene matches. CDR1 is MDHEN, CDR2 SYDVKM, per germline.